Listed here are 31 T cell receptor beta chains from one sample, sequenced in a study of low-dose radiotherapy and immunotherapy resistance in tumors. Gene-specific TRAV and TRBV primers were used for first-strand cDNA, covering alpha and beta chains. TCRs were amplified for around 20 PCR cycles with a constant-region primer and V-primer adapter. TCRdb passed the reads through MiXCR, listing each CDR3 protein once. The table records tens of thousands of distinct CDR3 sequences, about 25% of them present only once. Time point defined: after trial treatment. Stated treatment: LDRT plus nivolumab, ipilimumab, low-dose cyclophosphamide and aspirin (RACIN trial). The source was PBMCs, collected after low-dose radiotherapy plus immunotherapy. The receptor set was obtained from a male donor with prostate cancer.

This clonotype was seen many times. The rearrangement uses TRBV28 and TRBJ2-7, with 7 bases identical to TRBD1. Unmatched junction bases numbered 8, after V lost 3 bases and J lost 6 bases. The CDR3 length is 14 residues. Germline V lookup: CDR1 MDHEN, CDR2 SYDVKM. Here the CDR3 reads CASSFPQGIGEQYF. The CDR3 coding sequence is TGTGCCAGCAGTTTCCCACAGGGGATCGGCGAGCAGTACTTC.

This clonotype was found a few times. This sequence joins TRBV5-4 and TRBJ2-5; 8 nucleotides align to TRBD2. CDR1 and CDR2 (germline): SGHNT, YYREEE (reference sequence). CDR3 size: 16 residues. V trimming: 4 bases; J trimming: 4 bases; junction bases outside the gene matches: 12. The CDR3: CASSPGGGNLLETQYF. CDR3 DNA sequence: TGTGCCAGCAGCCCGGGAGGGGGGAATCTTCTAGAGACCCAGTACTTC.

This clonotype was found many times. The V call is TRBV19, the J call TRBJ2-5; 8 positions agree with TRBD1. The V gene's germline CDR1 is LNHDA and CDR2 SQIVND (reference sequence). This CDR3 region has 15 residues. Trimming at V came to 3 bases and at J to 5 bases, leaving 8 bases not matched to a gene. Here the CDR3 reads CASSMGQVTSETQYF. The CDR3 DNA is TGTGCCAGTAGTATGGGACAGGTTACTAGTGAGACCCAGTACTTC.

The table lists this clonotype with many counts. This chain uses TRBV5-4 with TRBJ2-5; D perhaps matches TRBD1 (6 bases). Germline CDR1 reads SGHNT; CDR2 reads YYREEE (reference sequence). V shed 4 bases and J shed 1 base, with 11 bases lying between them. CDR3 length: 14 amino acids. CDR3 sequence: CASSPRDTQETQYF. The CDR3 nucleotides read TGTGCCAGCAGCCCGAGGGACACCCAAGAGACCCAGTACTTC.

The CDR3 coding sequence is TGCGCCAGCAGCTCCTCCCTGGACACCATATATTTT. Amino acid sequence: CASSSSLDTIYF. V usage is TRBV5-1 and J usage is TRBJ1-3; D is unresolved. The CDR3 sequence is 12 residues long. V lost 3 bases, J lost 8 bases, and 9 bases lay in between. Looked up from germline, CDR1 is SGHRS and CDR2 is YFSETQ.

This clonotype was counted at least ten times. The V call is TRBV24-1, the J call TRBJ2-1, with D perhaps matching TRBD2 (6 bases). The V gene lost 3 bases and the J gene lost 2 bases, with 10 bases spanning the gap. Per the germline V gene, CDR1 is KGHDR and CDR2 is SFDVKD. CDR3 length: 15 residues. The CDR3: CATSDPTGAYNEQFF. CDR3 coding DNA: TGTGCCACCAGTGATCCCACGGGAGCCTACAATGAGCAGTTCTTC.

This clonotype was picked up many times. The J gene is TRBJ1-4, the V gene TRBV19; D might be TRBD1 (5 bases). CDR3 size: 14 residues. V was shortened by 3 bases and J by 5 bases, with 10 bases between the two germline ends. Looked up from germline, CDR1 is LNHDA and CDR2 is SQIVND (reference sequence). The CDR3: CASSILDKNEKLFF. DNA of the CDR3: TGTGCCAGTAGTATCCTGGACAAGAATGAAAAACTGTTTTTT.

The chain joins TRBV27 to TRBJ2-7, with TRBD1 matching 8 bases. Trimming cost V 5 bases and J 0 bases; bases outside gene matches: 6. The CDR3 length is 15 residues. Germline CDR1 MNHEY, CDR2 SMNVEV (reference sequence). This CDR3 is CASSLTGGSSYEQYF. The CDR3 bases are TGTGCCAGCAGTCTTACAGGGGGGAGCTCCTACGAGCAGTACTTC.

This clonotype was seen ten or more times. The chain links TRBV5-1 to TRBJ2-3; 7 bases are a match to TRBD2. This CDR3 comprises 14 residues. CDR1 is SGHRS and CDR2 is YFSETQ in the germline V gene. The junction had 3 bases not matched to a gene; V was cut back by 5 bases and J by 0 bases. CDR3: CASRSGASTDTQYF. The CDR3 DNA reads as TGCGCCAGCAGGAGCGGGGCTAGCACAGATACGCAGTATTTT.

The DNA of the CDR3 is TGTGCCAGCAGCTTAGGCCGCAAGAAAAGCGGCACCTCCTACAATGAGCAGTTCTTC. This encodes CASSLGRKKSGTSYNEQFF. The V and J genes are TRBV11-2 and TRBJ2-1, with a tentative D call TRBD2 (5 bases). Germline V gene sequence: CDR1 SGHAT, CDR2 FQNNGV. Trimming left V 1 base short and J 0 bases short, with 19 bases between. The CDR3 spans 19 residues.

This clonotype came up many times. The rearrangement joins TRBV7-9 to TRBJ2-1, with TRBD2 matching over 7 bases. In germline, CDR1 is SEHNR, CDR2 FQNEAQ (reference sequence). V lost 2 bases, J lost 7 bases, and 8 bases stayed unmatched. CDR3 length: 15 amino acids. In DNA form, the CDR3 reads TGTGCCAGCAGCTTACTAGCGGAAAGGGGTAATGAGCAGTTCTTC. As protein: CASSLLAERGNEQFF.

This clonotype was recorded at least ten times. The CDR3 sequence is CASSAGQGGAEAFF. CDR3 DNA sequence: TGTGCCAGCAGCGCCGGACAGGGAGGGGCTGAAGCTTTCTTT. The gene calls are TRBV6-4 and TRBJ1-1; 8 nucleotides align to TRBD1. The germline CDR1 and CDR2 sequences are MRHNA and SNTAGT. With V trimmed by 6 bases and J by 6 bases, 9 bases remained unmatched. The CDR3 consists of 14 residues.

This clonotype was observed a single time. A read error is the likely source, as a far larger clone sits one nucleotide away. The V call is TRBV11-2, the J call TRBJ2-7; 11 nucleotides align to TRBD1. CDR1 and CDR2 from the germline V gene are SGHAT and FQNNGV. The CDR3 contains 17 residues. Germline trimming cut 4 bases from V and 1 base from J; bases unmatched to any gene: 9. DNA of the CDR3: TGTGCCAGCAGCTCGCCTGGGACAGGGGGGCTTTCCTACGAGCAGTACTTC. It encodes CASSSPGTGGLSYEQYF.

This clonotype is deemed medium-sized. This rearrangement joins TRBV7-9 to TRBJ1-4; D ambiguous. V lost 5 bases and J 3 bases, leaving 10 bases between the germline ends. Per germline, CDR1 SEHNR and CDR2 FQNEAQ (reference sequence). The CDR3 sequence is 14 residues long. The CDR3, as DNA: TGTGCCAGCAGCGGCGCGGGGTCTAATGAAAAACTGTTTTTT. Protein sequence: CASSGAGSNEKLFF.

This sequence joins TRBV7-4 and TRBJ2-7, with 7 bases fitting TRBD1. Germline V gene lookup returns CDR1 SGHVT and CDR2 SQSDAQ. The CDR3 contains 15 residues. V trimming: 1 base; J trimming: 3 bases; junction bases outside the gene matches: 6. The CDR3 coding sequence is TGTGCCAGCAGCTTAGACGGGACAGAAAGCTACGAGCAGTACTTC. Translated: CASSLDGTESYEQYF. Combining the CDR3 with reference TRBV7-4 and TRBJ2-7 gives the whole variable domain GAGVSQSPRYKVAKRGRDVALRCDSISGHVTLYWYRQTLGQGSEVLTYSQSDAQRDKSGRPSGRFSAERPERSVSTLKIQRTEQGDSAVYLCASSLDGTESYEQYFGPGTRLTVT.

This clonotype was recorded a few times. This likely came from a read error, as a far larger clone is one base away. The V gene is TRBV5-1, the J gene TRBJ2-1; D assignment may be TRBD1 or TRBD2 (6 bases each). The germline CDR1 and CDR2 sequences are SGHRS and YFSETQ. Trimming stripped 4 bases from V and 10 bases from J, with 21 bases between. This CDR3 has 15 residues. CDR3 protein: CASSQNGGPIDEQFF. The CDR3, as DNA: TGCGCCAGCAGCCAAAATGGGGGGCCGATTGACGAGCAGTTCTTC.

This rearrangement joins TRBV28 to TRBJ2-7; the D gene is possibly TRBD1 (6 bases). V lost 10 bases, J lost 12 bases, and 25 bases lay in between. The CDR3 is 13 amino acids. Germline V gene data show CDR1 as MDHEN and CDR2 as SYDVKM. The CDR3, as DNA: TGTGCCACCCTGTTGTCTTCGGGACACGCTTCGTACTTC. This sequence encodes CATLLSSGHASYF.

At least ten counts were recorded for this clonotype. The chain couples TRBV11-2 to TRBJ2-1; the D call may be TRBD1 or TRBD2 (5 bases each). CDR3 length: 18 residues. The V gene lost 5 bases and the J gene lost 5 bases, with 25 bases spanning the gap. In germline, CDR1 is SGHAT, CDR2 FQNNGV. The CDR3 loop is CASSLRNPGPSRDNEQFF. The CDR3 region has the DNA TGTGCCAGCAGCCTAAGAAACCCGGGACCCAGTAGAGACAATGAGCAGTTCTTC.

This clonotype was detected many times. This rearrangement joins TRBV3-1 to TRBJ2-7; 9 bases agree with TRBD1. Germline trimming cut 4 bases from V and 3 bases from J; bases unmatched to any gene: 7. The CDR3 is 15 residues long. Germline lookup yields CDR1 LGHDT and CDR2 YNNKEL (reference sequence). CDR3 loop: CASSPGQGAFYEQYF. In nucleotides, the CDR3 is TGTGCCAGCAGCCCGGGACAGGGAGCCTTCTACGAGCAGTACTTC.

Note on this clonotype: Its ends do not fully match the called genes, so a read error is possible. The chain uses TRBV2 and TRBJ2-5; D unclear. Germline V gene data show CDR1 as SNHLY and CDR2 as FYNNEI. The CDR3 totals 13 residues. This chain's CDR3 is CASNEPFQETQYF. DNA for the CDR3: TGTGCCAGCAATGAACCTTTCCAAGAGACCCAGTACTTC. The variable domain in full, completed from reference TRBV2 and TRBJ2-5, reads EPEVTQTPSHQVTQMGQEVILRCVPISNHLYFYWYRQILGQKVEFLVSFYNNEISEKSEIFDDQFSVERPDGSNFTLKIRSTKLEDSAMYFCASNEPFQETQYFGPGTRLLVL.

V and J are TRBV5-4 and TRBJ2-3, with TRBD1 as a possible D gene (7 bases). CDR1 is SGHNT, CDR2 YYREEE, per germline (reference sequence). The CDR3 totals 15 residues. Trimming took off 4 bases at V and 3 bases at J, with 15 bases between the two ends. CDR3 region: CASSGGGIRTDTQYF. The CDR3 region has the DNA TGTGCCAGCAGCGGAGGGGGCATCCGGACAGATACGCAGTATTTT.

This clonotype has ten or more counts. In DNA, the CDR3 is TGTGCCAGCAGCCCCAATCCCCCGGACTGGCGAGCCGGGGAGCTGTTTTTT. As protein: CASSPNPPDWRAGELFF. The chain combines TRBV7-8 with TRBJ2-2; TRBD2 might be the D (5 bases). V was cut by 5 bases and J by 6 bases, with 22 bases left in between. The germline CDR1 and CDR2 sequences are SGHVS and FQNEAQ. The CDR3 is 17 amino acids.

This chain joins TRBV28 and TRBJ1-1; no clear D gene. Germline assignment: CDR1 MDHEN and CDR2 SYDVKM. CDR3 length: 14 residues. The germline V and J ends were trimmed by 5 bases and 0 bases, with 10 bases remaining between them. CDR3 coding DNA: TGTGCCAGCAGTGCCGAGCCGTTGAACACTGAAGCTTTCTTT. Its translation: CASSAEPLNTEAFF.

The V gene is TRBV6-1, the J gene TRBJ2-7; possible D gene TRBD2, 5 bases. Judging by the DNA end, TRBJ2-1 fits better; the J call may be wrong. Per germline, CDR1 MNHNS and CDR2 SASEGT. This CDR3 is 15 amino acids long. CDR3 in DNA: TGTGCCAGCAGAGTCAGCGGCATCAGCTCCTACGAGCAGTTCTTC. Residues: CASRVSGISSYEQFF.

This clonotype occurred many times. This chain connects TRBV2 to TRBJ2-1; D unclear. Trimming left V 5 bases short and J 7 bases short, with 12 bases between. Germline V gene data show CDR1 as SNHLY and CDR2 as FYNNEI. The CDR3 spans 13 residues. CDR3 nucleotides: TGTGCCAGCAGTTTGAACTGGGGAAATGAGCAGTTCTTC. Amino acid sequence: CASSLNWGNEQFF.

This clonotype was observed many times. The gene calls are TRBV20-1 and TRBJ2-1; possible D gene TRBD2, 5 bases. The CDR3 runs 11 residues. Germline V gives CDR1 DFQATT, CDR2 SNEGSKA (reference sequence). Trimming pared 5 bases from V and 4 bases from J, leaving 6 bases between. The CDR3 DNA reads TGCAGTGCTGGACTTTACAATGAGCAGTTCTTC. Translated: CSAGLYNEQFF.

This clonotype was counted between two and nine times. The chain has TRBV5-1 and TRBJ2-3; TRBD2 is a possible D gene (5 bases). Trimming removed 2 bases from V and 0 bases from J, with 13 bases in between. Germline V gene data show CDR1 as SGHRS and CDR2 as YFSETQ. The CDR3 extends over 16 amino acids. CDR3 amino acids: CASSLGGRASTDTQYF. CDR3 nucleotides: TGCGCCAGCAGCTTAGGCGGGCGGGCGAGCACAGATACGCAGTATTTT.

This clonotype was recorded at least ten times. The chain links TRBV28 to TRBJ2-3; a possible D gene is TRBD2 (6 bases). CDR3 size: 15 residues. Germline V gene lookup returns CDR1 MDHEN and CDR2 SYDVKM. V was trimmed by 8 bases and J by 0 bases, leaving 15 bases between them. CDR3 sequence: CASRRLASSTDTQYF. Written as DNA, the CDR3 is TGTGCCAGCCGTAGGCTAGCGTCTAGCACAGATACGCAGTATTTT.

This clonotype was counted many times. A read error is the likely source, as a far larger clone sits one nucleotide away. The chain links TRBV20-1 to TRBJ2-7; D remains ambiguous. V gave up 0 bases and J gave up 7 bases, with 22 bases separating them. Germline lookup yields CDR1 DFQATT and CDR2 SNEGSKA (reference sequence). This CDR3 is 16 amino acids long. The CDR3 DNA follows: TGCAGTGCTAGAGATCATGGGATGATCTCCTACAATGAGCAGTACTTC. This sequence encodes CSARDHGMISYNEQYF.

This clonotype was recorded a few times. It is unclear where the CDR3 begins or ends on the DNA, so no DNA is shown, and the CDR3 is as TCRdb lists it. V and J are TRBV5-5 and TRBJ1-5; TRBD1 is the table's D call, not checked against the DNA. The germline CDR1 and CDR2 sequences are SGHKS and YYEKEE (reference sequence). The CDR3 has 17 amino acids, counting both end residues. CDR3 residues: CLCASSLGQDSNQPQHF.

This clonotype was recorded at least ten times. The chain uses TRBV20-1 and TRBJ2-7, with 8 positions matching TRBD1. CDR1 is DFQATT, CDR2 SNEGSKA, per germline (reference sequence). V trimming: 5 bases; J trimming: 5 bases; junction bases outside the gene matches: 11. The CDR3 consists of 14 residues. The DNA for the CDR3 is TGCAGTGCTTCCTCCGGGACAGGCTTCCACGAGCAGTACTTC. It specifies CSASSGTGFHEQYF.